One and the same sample provided the 4 T cell receptor beta chains below, sequenced in a study of blood T cell repertoires in COVID-19. Only in-frame clones appear in the TCRdb table, and some are missing; sequencing was by immunoSEQ multiplex PCR. Among approximately 120,000 clones, approximately 74% were seen once, and the ten largest hold 6%. Specimen: peripheral blood. Source of these receptors: a man at least 80 years old with COVID-19, enrolled during active disease.

CDR3 in amino acids: CASSTTREQFF. CDR3 bases: TGTGCCAGCAGCACTACGCGCGAGCAGTTCTTC. The chain couples TRBV28 to TRBJ2-1; D call uncertain. CDR3 size: 11 residues. Germline lookup yields CDR1 MDHEN and CDR2 SYDVKM. With 6 bases removed from V and 10 bases from J, the gap between germline ends came to 10 bases.

In its sample, this clone was seen once. The chain joins TRBV15 to TRBJ2-1, with D possibly TRBD2 on 6 matching bases. Trimming removed 5 bases from V and 1 base from J, with 15 bases in between. This CDR3 is built from 16 residues. Germline V gene lookup returns CDR1 LNHNV and CDR2 YYDKDF (reference sequence). The CDR3: CATSPPAGGSYNEQFF. CDR3 in DNA: TGTGCCACCAGCCCTCCAGCGGGTGGATCCTACAATGAGCAGTTCTTC.

This chain connects TRBV7-9 to TRBJ2-7; the match to TRBD1 covers 7 bases. The CDR3 loop spans 14 amino acids. Germline lookup yields CDR1 SEHNR and CDR2 FQNEAQ (reference sequence). Losses at the gene ends were 5 bases for V and 2 bases for J; bases not matched to a gene: 6. CDR3 region: CASSAWDSPYEQYF. The CDR3 DNA sequence: TGTGCCAGCAGCGCCTGGGACAGCCCCTACGAGCAGTACTTC.

This clone was recorded a few times. The J gene is TRBJ2-7, the V gene TRBV5-1, with a tentative D call TRBD2 (6 bases). The CDR3 is made up of 13 amino acids. V dropped 3 bases and J dropped 7 bases, with 14 bases sitting between them. From germline, CDR1 is SGHRS and CDR2 YFSETQ. The DNA of the CDR3 is TGCGCCAGCAGCTGGGGTCAGGAGGGAGAGCAGTACTTC. It codes for CASSWGQEGEQYF.